The clone carrying this T cell receptor (beta chain) was counted at least ten times. The CDR3 regions of TCR beta were amplified from RNA transcripts. RT-PCR in the first round (using the HTBI primer set) targeted the TCR CDR3. TCRdb itself ran the multiplex PCR reads through MiXCR, one entry per CDR3 protein. Of 400,000 to 450,000 distinct CDR3 sequences listed, 14% to 15% are singletons. These data originate in a study of T cells in Graves' hyperthyroidism and ophthalmopathy. CDR3 length: 13 residues. Germline CDR1 SGHRS, CDR2 YFSETQ. J was trimmed by 8 bases and V by 8 bases; bases with no gene match: 8.

This sequence was found in a man aged 18 to 30 with Graves' ophthalmopathy. The chain couples TRBV5-1 to TRBJ2-1; TRBD2 agrees at 9 bases. Material: blood. Written as DNA, the CDR3 is TGCGCCAGTCAGTTTAGCGGGAGCTATGAGCAGTTCTTC. This gives the protein CASQFSGSYEQFF.